A selection of T cell receptor beta chains follows, all from one sample in a study of cytomegalovirus exposure and HLA in healthy donors. Clones were read by immunoSEQ multiplex PCR, and TCRdb kept only the in-frame ones, dropping some. The sample shows fewer than 130,000 clones, around 80% of them seen only once. Sequencing was done on a sample of PBMCs. Source of these receptors: a woman between 40 and 50 years old in good health and CMV-seronegative. Each CDR3 is given with its conserved first and last residue. A D gene is named only where the DNA matches it firmly. Clone size is given for some rows only: seen once, a few or many times, or a class if the clone is expanded.

D,V,J,size,CDR3,DNA
TRBD1,TRBV7-2,TRBJ1-5,-,CASSQGARNQPQHF,TGTGCCAGCAGCCAGGGGGCGCGCAATCAGCCCCAGCATTTT
TRBD1,TRBV4-1,TRBJ1-6,-,CASSQEGQGNSPLHF,TGCGCCAGCAGCCAGGAGGGACAGGGGAATTCACCCCTCCACTTT
TRBD1,TRBV29-1,TRBJ2-1,-,CSVSGDRGLVQFF,TGCAGCGTCTCCGGGGACAGGGGCCTCGTGCAGTTCTTC
TRBD1,TRBV7-9,TRBJ2-1,-,CASRGTGTGENEQFF,TGTGCCAGCAGGGGTACCGGGACAGGGGAGAATGAGCAGTTCTTC
TRBD2,TRBV28,TRBJ2-3,-,CASRLAGGTDTQYF,TGTGCCAGCAGACTAGCGGGGGGCACAGATACGCAGTATTTT
TRBD1,TRBV28,TRBJ1-1,-,CASSPRQGAHTEAFF,TGTGCCAGCAGTCCCCGACAGGGGGCGCACACTGAAGCTTTCTTT
-,TRBV7-2,TRBJ2-7,once,CASSLGRSAYEQYF,TGTGCCAGCAGCTTAGGCAGGTCGGCCTACGAGCAGTACTTC
-,TRBV11-2,TRBJ1-1,-,CASSFRTDSLNTEAFF,TGTGCCAGCAGCTTTCGGACCGACAGCCTGAACACTGAAGCTTTCTTT
-,TRBV6-6,TRBJ1-5,-,CASSYPSGGGNQPQHF,TGTGCCAGCAGTTACCCATCGGGGGGGGGCAATCAGCCCCAGCATTTT
-,TRBV6-6,TRBJ2-2,-,CASSSLMGGTGELFF,TGTGCCAGCAGTTCCCTTATGGGAGGCACCGGGGAGCTGTTTTTT
TRBD2,TRBV19,TRBJ2-2,-,CASSLESGGLTGELFF,TGTGCCAGTAGCCTGGAGAGCGGGGGGCTTACCGGGGAGCTGTTTTTT
TRBD1,TRBV6-1,TRBJ2-5,-,CASSEDRAGETQYF,TGTGCCAGCAGTGAGGACAGGGCAGGGGAGACCCAGTACTTC
-,TRBV7-9,TRBJ2-7,-,CASSPRGYVSGREQYF,TGTGCCAGCAGCCCACGAGGGTACGTTTCAGGTCGCGAGCAGTACTTC
-,TRBV6-6,TRBJ2-1,-,CASSLLLSAYNEQFF,TGTGCCAGCAGCTTGTTATTGAGCGCCTACAATGAGCAGTTCTTC
TRBD2,TRBV4-2,TRBJ2-3,-,CASSPRSGRTDTQYF,TGTGCCAGCAGCCCCCGGAGCGGGAGGACAGATACGCAGTATTTT
TRBD1,TRBV6-5,TRBJ1-2,-,CASRRGQGDGYTF,TGTGCCAGCAGGAGGGGACAGGGCGATGGCTACACCTTC
-,TRBV10-3,TRBJ2-2,few,CAISESEVGGALNTGELFF,TGTGCCATCAGTGAGTCGGAAGTTGGGGGGGCCCTGAACACCGGGGAGCTGTTTTTT
-,TRBV10-2,TRBJ2-7,-,CASSDFSYEQYF,TGCGCCAGCAGTGACTTCTCCTACGAGCAGTACTTC
TRBD1,TRBV13,TRBJ1-1,-,CASSLGGQGNTEAFF,TGTGCCAGCAGCTTAGGAGGACAGGGGAACACTGAAGCTTTCTTT
TRBD2,TRBV30,TRBJ2-5,-,CAFQGLVTSETQYF,TGTGCCTTCCAGGGACTAGTGACAAGCGAGACCCAGTACTTC
-,TRBV7-8,TRBJ1-6,-,CASSLDLRLTRSPLHF,TGTGCCAGCAGCTTAGATTTAAGACTAACAAGATCACCCCTCCACTTT
-,TRBV15,TRBJ1-1,-,CATSRDPGHAEAFF,TGTGCCACCAGCAGAGATCCGGGACATGCTGAAGCTTTCTTT
-,TRBV4-3,TRBJ1-4,-,CASRPDGRANEKLFF,TGCGCCAGCAGGCCTGATGGGCGAGCTAATGAAAAACTGTTTTTT
-,TRBV27,TRBJ2-2,-,CASSFEGGSNTGELFF,TGTGCCAGCAGTTTTGAGGGGGGGTCGAACACCGGGGAGCTGTTTTTT
TRBD2,TRBV5-1,TRBJ2-3,-,CASSLIAGGEDTQYF,TGCGCCAGCAGCTTGATAGCGGGGGGTGAGGATACGCAGTATTTT
-,TRBV15,TRBJ2-7,-,CATSRGDFSYEQYF,TGTGCCACCAGCAGAGGGGACTTCTCCTACGAGCAGTACTTC
-,TRBV23-1,TRBJ1-2,-,CASSQSAGNYDYTF,TGCGCCAGCAGTCAATCTGCAGGGAACTATGACTACACCTTC
-,TRBV11-2,TRBJ2-7,-,CASTNTGQSYEQYF,TGTGCCAGCACCAATACCGGACAGTCCTACGAGCAGTACTTC
-,TRBV30,TRBJ2-3,-,CAWSGLPGADTQYF,TGTGCCTGGTCGGGACTCCCGGGAGCAGATACGCAGTATTTT
TRBD1,TRBV6-1,TRBJ2-1,-,CASSSSGQGNEQFF,TGTGCCAGCAGTTCCTCGGGACAGGGCAATGAGCAGTTCTTC
-,TRBV28,TRBJ1-1,-,CASSFRGREGAEAFF,TGTGCCAGCAGTTTCAGGGGCAGGGAGGGCGCTGAAGCTTTCTTT
TRBD1,TRBV19,TRBJ2-2,-,CASSRGTGGTGELFF,TGTGCCAGTAGTCGCGGGACAGGGGGAACCGGGGAGCTGTTTTTT
TRBD1,TRBV6-5,TRBJ2-1,-,CASSYTGGAYNEQFF,TGTGCCAGCAGTTACACAGGGGGCGCCTACAATGAGCAGTTCTTC
-,TRBV27,TRBJ2-7,few,CASSLAILALSRNEQYF,TGTGCCAGCAGTTTAGCCATCCTAGCTCTCTCTCGGAACGAGCAGTACTTC
-,TRBV28,TRBJ1-4,-,CASSLPLLGGVNEKLFF,TGTGCCAGCAGTTTACCCCTTTTGGGGGGGGTTAATGAAAAACTGTTTTTT
-,TRBV25-1,TRBJ1-2,-,CASSGLDSFYGYTF,TGTGCCAGCAGTGGTCTGGACAGCTTTTATGGCTACACCTTC
TRBD2,TRBV5-1,TRBJ2-5,-,CASSPYPSGVQETQYF,TGCGCCAGCAGCCCATACCCTAGCGGGGTTCAAGAGACCCAGTACTTC
-,TRBV11-2,TRBJ2-5,once,CASSSEWGVETQYF,TGTGCCAGCAGCTCCGAGTGGGGGGTGGAGACCCAGTACTTC
TRBD1,TRBV30,TRBJ2-1,once,CAWNRKTGITYNEQFF,TGTGCCTGGAACCGTAAGACAGGGATAACGTACAATGAGCAGTTCTTC
-,TRBV28,TRBJ2-3,-,CASSLRPSGSDTQYF,TGTGCCAGCAGTTTGCGGCCCTCGGGGTCAGATACGCAGTATTTT
-,TRBV2,TRBJ1-1,-,CASSADRGRGTEAFF,TGTGCCAGCAGTGCGGACAGAGGTCGGGGCACTGAAGCTTTCTTT
TRBD2,TRBV5-1,TRBJ2-7,-,CASSLEGGSSYEQYF,TGCGCCAGCAGCTTGGAGGGAGGGAGCTCCTACGAGCAGTACTTC
TRBD1,TRBV27,TRBJ1-6,-,CASSSDRSPYNSPLHF,TGTGCCAGCAGTTCGGACAGGAGCCCCTATAATTCACCCCTCCACTTT
TRBD1,TRBV29-1,TRBJ1-5,-,CSVQGTGNQPQHF,TGCAGCGTCCAGGGGACAGGGAATCAGCCCCAGCATTTT
-,TRBV7-2,TRBJ2-1,-,CASSLGGRGNEQFF,TGTGCCAGCAGCTTAGGAGGGAGAGGGAATGAGCAGTTCTTC
TRBD1,TRBV28,TRBJ1-2,-,CASSPTGGSGGYTF,TGTGCCAGCAGCCCGACAGGGGGCTCGGGAGGCTACACCTTC
TRBD2,TRBV5-1,TRBJ2-7,-,CASSPGGSNHYEQYF,TGCGCCAGCAGCCCCGGCGGGAGCAACCACTACGAGCAGTACTTC
TRBD2,TRBV19,TRBJ2-3,-,CASRGTSGSGDTQYF,TGTGCCAGTAGAGGGACTAGCGGGAGTGGAGATACGCAGTATTTT
-,TRBV5-1,TRBJ2-2,few,CASSWNRVEDTGELFF,TGCGCCAGCAGCTGGAACAGGGTGGAGGACACCGGGGAGCTGTTTTTT
TRBD2,TRBV11-3,TRBJ2-5,-,CASSLGAGAGETQYF,TGTGCCAGCAGCTTAGGAGCGGGAGCAGGTGAGACCCAGTACTTC
-,TRBV9,TRBJ2-7,-,CASSVGRGEQYF,TGTGCCAGCAGCGTAGGTCGGGGCGAGCAGTACTTC
-,TRBV28,TRBJ2-7,-,CASSFRGPSYEQYF,TGTGCCAGCAGTTTCAGGGGACCTTCCTACGAGCAGTACTTC
-,TRBV11-2,TRBJ1-4,-,CASSWTGTATNEKLFF,TGTGCCAGCAGCTGGACCGGGACTGCAACTAATGAAAAACTGTTTTTT